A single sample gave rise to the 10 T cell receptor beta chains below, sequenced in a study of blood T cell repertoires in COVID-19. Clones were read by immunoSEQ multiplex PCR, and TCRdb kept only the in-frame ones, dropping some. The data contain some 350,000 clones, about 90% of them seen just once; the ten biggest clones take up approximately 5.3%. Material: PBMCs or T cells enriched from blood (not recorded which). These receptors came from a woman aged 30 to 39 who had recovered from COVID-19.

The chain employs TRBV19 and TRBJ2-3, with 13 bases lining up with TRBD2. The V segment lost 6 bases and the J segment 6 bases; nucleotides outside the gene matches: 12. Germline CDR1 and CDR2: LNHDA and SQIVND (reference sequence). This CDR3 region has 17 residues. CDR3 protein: CASSPHPGTSGEDTQYF. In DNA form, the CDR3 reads TGTGCCAGTAGCCCCCACCCCGGGACTAGCGGGGAGGATACGCAGTATTTT.

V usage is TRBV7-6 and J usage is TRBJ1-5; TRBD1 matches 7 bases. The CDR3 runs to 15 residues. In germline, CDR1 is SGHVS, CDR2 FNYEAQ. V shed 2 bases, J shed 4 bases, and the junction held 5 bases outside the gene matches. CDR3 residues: CASSLRRGENQPQHF. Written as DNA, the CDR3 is TGTGCCAGCAGCTTACGCAGGGGGGAAAATCAGCCCCAGCATTTT.

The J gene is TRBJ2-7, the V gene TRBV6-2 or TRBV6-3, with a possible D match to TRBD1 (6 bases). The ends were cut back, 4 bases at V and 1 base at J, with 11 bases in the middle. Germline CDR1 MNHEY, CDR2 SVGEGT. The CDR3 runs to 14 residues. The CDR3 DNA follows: TGTGCCAGCAGTTCCGGGACACTTTCCTACGAGCAGTACTTC. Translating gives CASSSGTLSYEQYF.

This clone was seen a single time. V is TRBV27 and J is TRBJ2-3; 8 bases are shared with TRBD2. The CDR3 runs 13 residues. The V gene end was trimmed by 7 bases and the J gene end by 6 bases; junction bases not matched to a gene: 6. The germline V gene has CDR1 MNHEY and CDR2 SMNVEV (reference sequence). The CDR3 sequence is CASNRGGFDTQYF. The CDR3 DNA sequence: TGTGCCAGCAACCGGGGGGGTTTCGATACGCAGTATTTT.

The CDR3 bases are TGCAGCGTTGTCCAGGGGGCTATCTACGAGCAGTACTTC. Its translation: CSVVQGAIYEQYF. The rearrangement links TRBV29-1 to TRBJ2-7, with 8 bases that match TRBD1. This CDR3 has 13 amino acids. Per the germline V gene, CDR1 is SQVTM and CDR2 is ANQGSEA. Trimming removed 4 bases from V and 3 bases from J; junction bases left unmatched: 5.

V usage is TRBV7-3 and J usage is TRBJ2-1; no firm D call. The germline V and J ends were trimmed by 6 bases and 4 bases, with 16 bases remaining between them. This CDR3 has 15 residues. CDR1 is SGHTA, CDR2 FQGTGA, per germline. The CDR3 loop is CASSLERAAYNEQFF. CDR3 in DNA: TGTGCCAGCAGTCTAGAACGTGCAGCTTACAATGAGCAGTTCTTC.

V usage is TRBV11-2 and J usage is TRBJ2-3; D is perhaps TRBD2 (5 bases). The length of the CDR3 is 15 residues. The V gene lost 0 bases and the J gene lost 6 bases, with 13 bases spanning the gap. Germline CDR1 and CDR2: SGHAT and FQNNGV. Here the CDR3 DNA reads TGTGCCAGCAGCTTAGATCGGGGTAGCGCCGATACGCAGTATTTT. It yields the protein CASSLDRGSADTQYF.

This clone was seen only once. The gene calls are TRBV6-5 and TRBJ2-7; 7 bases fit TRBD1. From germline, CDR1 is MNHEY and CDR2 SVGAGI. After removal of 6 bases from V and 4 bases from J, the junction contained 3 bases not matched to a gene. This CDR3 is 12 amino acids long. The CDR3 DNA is TGTGCCAGCAGCAGGGGGTTGTACGAGCAGTACTTC. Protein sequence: CASSRGLYEQYF.

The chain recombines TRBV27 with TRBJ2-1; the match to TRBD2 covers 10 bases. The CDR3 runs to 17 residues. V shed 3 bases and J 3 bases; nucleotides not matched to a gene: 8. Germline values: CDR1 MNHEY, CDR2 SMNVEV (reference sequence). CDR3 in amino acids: CASSLGSGGSIYNEQFF. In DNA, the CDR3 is TGTGCCAGCAGTTTGGGTAGCGGGGGGTCAATCTACAATGAGCAGTTCTTC.

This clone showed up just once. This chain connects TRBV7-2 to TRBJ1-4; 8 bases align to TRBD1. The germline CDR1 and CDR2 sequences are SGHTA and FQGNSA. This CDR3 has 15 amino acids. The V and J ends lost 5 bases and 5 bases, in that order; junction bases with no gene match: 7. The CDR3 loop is CASSPRRGPNEKLFF. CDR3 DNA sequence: TGTGCCAGCAGCCCCCGCAGGGGGCCCAATGAAAAACTGTTTTTT.